The 9 T cell receptor beta chains below all came from one sample that was sequenced in a study of tumor-infiltrating lymphocytes in primary liver carcinoma. Germline DNA was extracted alongside blood RNA, which was obtained from unsorted whole blood. TCR beta cDNA was reverse-transcribed from around 0.55 ug of total RNA. The reaction used a constant-region primer and ProtoScript II reverse transcriptase. Modified slightly, ARM-PCR produced TCR beta libraries over three nested multiplex PCR rounds. Use of TRBV1-TRBV30 forward primers with a C-beta reverse primer characterized the first two PCR rounds, which lasted about 9 cycles each. TCRdb reprocessed the multiplex PCR reads via MiXCR and lists one record per CDR3 protein. The data hold around 330,000 distinct CDR3 sequences, with about 60% observed a single time. Sequencing was carried out using peripheral blood. The receptors were gathered from a man in his forties with primary liver carcinoma and hepatitis B virus infection.

This clonotype was recorded once. This sequence may be a read error, since a much larger clone differs from it by one base. V gene TRBV6-6 combines with J gene TRBJ1-2; 10 nucleotides line up with TRBD1. The CDR3 totals 13 residues. CDR1 and CDR2 (germline): MNHNY, SVGAGI (reference sequence). The CDR3 sequence: CASLPGTGDGSTF. The CDR3 DNA is TGTGCCAGCCTTCCCGGGACAGGGGATGGCTCCACCTTC.

As for this clonotype: This clone may be a read error of a much larger clone one base away. The chain combines TRBV11-2 with TRBJ2-7; no clear D. The germline CDR1 and CDR2 sequences are SGHAT and FQNNGV. The CDR3 has 14 amino acids. CDR3 residues: CASSPSRRAYGQYF. The CDR3 DNA follows: TGTGCCAGCAGCCCGTCGAGACGGGCCTACGGGCAGTACTTC.

With regard to this clonotype: It may be a read error: a sequence one base away is much more abundant. The rearrangement joins TRBV6-6 to TRBJ2-1; no reliable D call. The CDR3 has 13 residues. CDR1 MNHNY and CDR2 SVGAGI come from the germline V gene (reference sequence). The CDR3 nucleotides read TGTGCCAGCATGGGCCTTTCCTACAATGAGCGGTTCTTC. Its protein product is CASMGLSYNERFF.

The J gene is TRBJ2-2, the V gene TRBV12-3 or TRBV12-4, with 7 bases fitting TRBD2. V was clipped by 3 bases and J by 3 bases; unmatched bases: 10. The CDR3 sequence is 17 residues long. The CDR3: CASSFVVSGYDTGELFF. CDR3 nucleotides: TGTGCCAGCAGTTTTGTCGTTAGCGGGTATGACACCGGGGAGCTGTTTTTT.

This CDR3 reads CASSLTSRGSPLHF. CDR3 DNA sequence: TGTGCCAGCAGCCTAACCTCCAGGGGATCACCCCTCCACTTT. J is TRBJ1-6 and V is TRBV27, with D possibly matching TRBD1 (6 bases). This CDR3 has 14 amino acids. V was pared by 6 bases and J by 10 bases, with 16 bases between. Germline V gene data show CDR1 as MNHEY and CDR2 as SMNVEV (reference sequence).

Notes on this clonotype: A much larger clone differs from this one at a single base, so this may be a read error. The genes are TRBV6-5 and TRBJ2-1; 7 bases match TRBD2. V shed 8 bases, J shed 6 bases, and the junction held 1 base outside the gene matches. The CDR3 contains 11 residues. The germline V gene encodes CDR1 MNHEY and CDR2 SVGAGI. This CDR3 is CASPSGNEQFF. CDR3 sequence (DNA): TGTGCCAGCCCTAGCGGCAATGAGCAGTTCTTC.

This chain links TRBV6-5 with TRBJ2-5; no definite D call. CDR3 length: 12 residues. Trimming pared 10 bases from V and 2 bases from J, leaving 11 bases between. The V gene's germline CDR1 is MNHEY and CDR2 SVGAGI. CDR3 in DNA: TGTGCCAACATCCCAGATCAAGAGACCCAGTACTTC. Translating it yields CANIPDQETQYF.

The V call is TRBV6-5, the J call TRBJ2-7; TRBD1 agrees at 7 bases. The trim removed 9 bases at V and 7 bases at J, leaving 12 bases unmatched. CDR1 MNHEY and CDR2 SVGAGI come from the germline V gene. CDR3 length: 13 amino acids. The chain's CDR3 is CARSRDSHYEQYF. In DNA, the CDR3 is TGTGCCAGAAGCCGGGACAGCCACTATGAGCAGTACTTC.

This clonotype was recorded many times. The chain's CDR3 is CASSYPTVANTEAFF. The CDR3 coding sequence is TGTGCCAGCAGTTATCCGACAGTGGCGAACACTGAAGCTTTCTTT. The rearrangement joins TRBV6-5 to TRBJ1-1, with D perhaps TRBD1 (5 bases). V was clipped by 3 bases and J by 1 base, with 12 bases between them. The germline gives CDR1 MNHEY, CDR2 SVGAGI. This CDR3 region has 15 residues.